Below are 26 T cell receptor beta chains sequenced from a single sample in a study of cytomegalovirus exposure and HLA in healthy donors (TCRdb year 2017). The library was prepared using the immunoSEQ multiplex PCR assay. For the multiplex PCR, a mixture combining 60 forward primers for TCR Vbeta segments and 13 reverse primers for TCR Jbeta segments was used. As stored in TCRdb, this immuneACCESS dataset retains in-frame rearrangements with V and J assigned. A fraction of the clones does not appear; measured against another copy, unresolved V genes explain less than half of the discrepancy, and the remainder lacks a known reason. A total of roughly 100,000 clones appear in this sample, nearly 80% of them only once. The top ten clonotypes cover 5.8% of the sample. Sequenced sample: PBMCs. The receptors derive from a man between 60 and 75 years old in good health and CMV-seropositive.

This sequence joins TRBV15 and TRBJ1-1; D is uncertain. The V gene lost 3 bases and the J gene lost 1 base, with 9 bases spanning the gap. Germline loops: CDR1 LNHNV, CDR2 YYDKDF (reference sequence). The CDR3 has 14 residues. CDR3 sequence: CATSRTTPNTEAFF. For the CDR3, the DNA is TGTGCCACCAGCAGGACGACACCGAACACTGAAGCTTTCTTT.

The chain uses TRBV9 and TRBJ2-1; the match to TRBD2 covers 12 bases. Trimming at V came to 2 bases and at J to 8 bases, leaving 5 bases not matched to a gene. Germline values: CDR1 SGDLS, CDR2 YYNGEE. The CDR3 extends over 15 amino acids. This chain's CDR3 is CASSVLAGGMDEQFF. DNA of the CDR3: TGTGCCAGCAGCGTCCTAGCGGGGGGGATGGATGAGCAGTTCTTC.

The chain employs TRBV6-4 and TRBJ2-2; 7 nucleotides line up with TRBD2. Germline CDR1 MRHNA, CDR2 SNTAGT. The ends lost 6 bases at V and 4 bases at J; junction bases unmatched: 5. This CDR3 comprises 14 residues. The CDR3 DNA is TGTGCCAGCAGGAGCGGGGCGGGCACCGGGGAGCTGTTTTTT. Encoded protein: CASRSGAGTGELFF.

J is TRBJ1-3 and V is TRBV27; 7 nucleotides agree with TRBD1. V gave up 3 bases and J gave up 2 bases; unmatched junction bases: 4. The length of the CDR3 is 15 residues. Germline-derived CDR1 and CDR2 are MNHEY and SMNVEV (reference sequence). CDR3 amino acids: CASSFEGAPGNTIYF. The CDR3 DNA reads as TGTGCCAGCAGTTTCGAGGGGGCCCCTGGAAACACCATATATTTT.

V gene TRBV7-9 combines with J gene TRBJ2-5; 8 bases agree with TRBD1. The ends lost 5 bases at V and 1 base at J; junction bases unmatched: 6. Germline CDR1 reads SEHNR; CDR2 reads FQNEAQ (reference sequence). The CDR3 is 15 amino acids. Here the CDR3 DNA reads TGTGCCAGCAGCAGAGACAGGGGAGGCCAAGAGACCCAGTACTTC. Translated: CASSRDRGGQETQYF.

This chain joins TRBV6-4 and TRBJ1-2, with 8 bases matching TRBD1. Germline trimming cut 1 base from V and 6 bases from J; bases unmatched to any gene: 10. Germline CDR1 MRHNA, CDR2 SNTAGT. The CDR3 is 16 amino acids. CDR3 DNA sequence: TGTGCCAGCAGTGACTTTGGGACAGGTTCTGAGGATGGCTACACCTTC. The encoded protein is CASSDFGTGSEDGYTF.

V usage is TRBV5-4 and J usage is TRBJ2-5; D gene unclear. The CDR3 contains 13 residues. Trimming took 0 bases from V and 3 from J, leaving 6 bases between them. Germline lookup yields CDR1 SGHNT and CDR2 YYREEE (reference sequence). The CDR3 loop reads CASSLVVEETQYF. In DNA form, the CDR3 reads TGTGCCAGCAGCTTGGTAGTAGAAGAGACCCAGTACTTC.

This chain's CDR3 is CASSLVGQGARETQYF. In DNA form, the CDR3 reads TGTGCCAGCAGCTTGGTGGGACAGGGGGCGCGCGAGACCCAGTACTTC. The chain combines TRBV5-6 with TRBJ2-5, with 12 bases fitting TRBD1. Germline V gene lookup returns CDR1 SGHDT and CDR2 YYEEEE. This CDR3 has 16 amino acids. V dropped 0 bases and J dropped 5; count of bases not matched to a gene: 5.

This chain connects TRBV29-1 to TRBJ2-7; TRBD1 agrees at 11 bases. Trimming took 3 bases from V and 3 from J; bases not matched to a gene: 4. CDR3 length equals 14 residues. Germline CDR1 is SQVTM and CDR2 is ANQGSEA. The CDR3 DNA sequence: TGCAGCGTTGAGCCGGGACAGGGGGGCTACGAGCAGTACTTC. Translating it yields CSVEPGQGGYEQYF.

The gene calls are TRBV20-1 and TRBJ1-2; D unclear. Germline CDR1 reads DFQATT; CDR2 reads SNEGSKA (reference sequence). Trimming cost V 6 bases and J 6 bases, with 11 bases left between them. The CDR3 runs 11 residues. CDR3 sequence reads: CSAAAGNGYTF. For the CDR3, the DNA is TGCAGTGCAGCGGCCGGGAATGGCTACACCTTC.

This clone was counted a few times. CDR3 amino acids: CASSHKVVLGSGGTGELFF. The CDR3, as DNA: TGTGCCAGCAGCCATAAAGTCGTCCTCGGAAGTGGAGGCACCGGGGAGCTGTTTTTT. V is TRBV7-2 and J is TRBJ2-2; possible D gene TRBD2, 5 bases. Deletions cut 5 bases from V and 4 bases from J, with 26 bases between. The CDR3 totals 19 residues. Per germline, CDR1 SGHTA and CDR2 FQGNSA.

The rearrangement uses TRBV11-3 and TRBJ2-1; TRBD1 aligns across 7 bases. V dropped 0 bases and J dropped 4; count of bases not matched to a gene: 3. Germline CDR1 SGHNT, CDR2 YENEEA. The CDR3 spans 15 residues. This CDR3 is CASSLDLGQYNEQFF. In DNA form, the CDR3 reads TGTGCCAGCAGCTTAGATCTGGGACAGTACAATGAGCAGTTCTTC. Together with reference TRBV11-3 and TRBJ2-1, the CDR3 gives the full variable domain: EAGVVQSPRYKIIEKKQPVAFWCNPISGHNTLYWYLQNLGQGPELLIRYENEEAVDDSQLPKDRFSAERLKGVDSTLKIQPAELGDSAVYLCASSLDLGQYNEQFFGPGTRLTVL.

The chain is built from TRBV6-5 and TRBJ2-7, with TRBD1 matching 10 bases. Germline CDR1 MNHEY, CDR2 SVGAGI. Trimming took 5 bases from V and 7 from J; bases not matched to a gene: 11. The CDR3 loop spans 15 amino acids. CDR3 coding DNA: TGTGCCAGCAGTGCGGCAGGACAGGGGGTTCGTGAGCAGTACTTC. Translating gives CASSAAGQGVREQYF.

The V gene is TRBV5-8, the J gene TRBJ1-3; 7 bases are a match to TRBD1. The germline V gene encodes CDR1 SGHTS and CDR2 YDEGEE. Unmatched junction bases numbered 10, after V lost 4 bases and J lost 0 bases. CDR3 length: 17 amino acids. The CDR3 protein is CASSAFSGQISGNTIYF. Written as DNA, the CDR3 is TGTGCCAGCAGCGCTTTTTCGGGACAGATCTCTGGAAACACCATATATTTT.

The chain has TRBV5-4 and TRBJ2-7, with D perhaps TRBD2 (6 bases). The CDR3 consists of 15 residues. The germline V and J ends were trimmed by 4 bases and 2 bases, with 16 bases remaining between them. Germline-derived CDR1 and CDR2 are SGHNT and YYREEE (reference sequence). CDR3 sequence (DNA): TGTGCCAGCAGCAACTCGGGACTTCTAACCTACGAGCAGTACTTC. Its translation is CASSNSGLLTYEQYF.

The V gene is TRBV6-4, the J gene TRBJ1-5, with 8 bases fitting TRBD1. The ends lost 8 bases at V and 6 bases at J; junction bases unmatched: 6. Germline CDR1 MRHNA, CDR2 SNTAGT. The CDR3 extends over 13 amino acids. This CDR3 is CASATGERQPQHF. In DNA, the CDR3 is TGTGCCAGCGCGACAGGGGAACGTCAGCCCCAGCATTTT.

This clone was counted once. V and J are TRBV28 and TRBJ2-1; D is possibly TRBD1 (6 bases). This CDR3 contains 15 residues. Trimming took off 2 bases at V and 8 bases at J, with 16 bases between the two ends. Germline-derived CDR1 and CDR2 are MDHEN and SYDVKM. The CDR3 DNA reads TGTGCCAGCAGTTTAGTGGGGGCAGGTGGCGATGAGCAGTTCTTC. Protein: CASSLVGAGGDEQFF.

This sequence joins TRBV11-3 and TRBJ2-3; 9 positions agree with TRBD1. This CDR3 spans 15 amino acids. V gave up 5 bases and J gave up 2 bases; unmatched junction bases: 5. Germline V gene data show CDR1 as SGHNT and CDR2 as YENEEA. The CDR3 nucleotides are TGTGCCAGCAGCCCCGGGACAGGGACCACAGATACGCAGTATTTT. Amino acids: CASSPGTGTTDTQYF.

J is TRBJ1-6 and V is TRBV7-9; D remains unclear. Per the germline V gene, CDR1 is SEHNR and CDR2 is FQNEAQ (reference sequence). The CDR3 has 14 amino acids. V was cut by 4 bases and J by 0 bases, with 4 bases left in between. This CDR3 is CASSSSSYNSPLHF. The CDR3 coding sequence is TGTGCCAGCAGCTCGAGCTCCTATAATTCACCCCTCCACTTT.

Here the CDR3 reads CASSQDLPDTQYF. DNA for the CDR3: TGCGCCAGCAGCCAAGACCTCCCAGATACGCAGTATTTT. V and J are TRBV4-3 and TRBJ2-3, with D hard to call. CDR3 size: 13 residues. The V and J ends lost 0 bases and 4 bases respectively, with 5 bases between them. Germline values: CDR1 LGHNA, CDR2 YSLEER.

The rearrangement joins TRBV6-4 to TRBJ1-5, with TRBD1 as a possible D gene (6 bases). V dropped 0 bases and J dropped 6 bases, with 15 bases sitting between them. The CDR3 is 16 amino acids. The V gene's germline CDR1 is MRHNA and CDR2 SNTAGT. The CDR3 DNA is TGTGCCAGCAGTGACTCAAGGAGGGGGGGGATTCAGCCCCAGCATTTT. Its translation is CASSDSRRGGIQPQHF.

The J gene is TRBJ1-2, the V gene TRBV6-1; D gene ambiguous. The CDR3 runs to 12 residues. Trimming removed 3 bases from V and 7 bases from J, with 9 bases in between. Germline values: CDR1 MNHNS, CDR2 SASEGT. DNA of the CDR3: TGTGCCAGCAGTGACAGCCGCGGTGGCTACACCTTC. It is translated as CASSDSRGGYTF.

The rearrangement uses TRBV7-9 and TRBJ1-1; 8 bases fit TRBD1. CDR3 length: 16 amino acids. Germline V gene lookup returns CDR1 SEHNR and CDR2 FQNEAQ (reference sequence). With V trimmed by 1 base and J by 4 bases, 8 bases remained unmatched. The CDR3 coding sequence is TGTGCCAGCAGCTTAGGGACAGGGTTAGTACGCACTGAAGCTTTCTTT. Translation gives CASSLGTGLVRTEAFF.

The rearrangement joins TRBV7-8 to TRBJ1-1; tentatively, D is TRBD1 (5 bases). Trimming cost V 1 base and J 7 bases, with 13 bases left between them. The CDR3 has 14 residues. Germline CDR1 SGHVS, CDR2 FQNEAQ. The CDR3 spells CASSLGIRRGEAFF. Here the CDR3 DNA reads TGTGCCAGCAGCTTAGGTATCCGGAGGGGTGAAGCTTTCTTT.

This sequence joins TRBV7-6 and TRBJ1-6; D is unclear. CDR1 is SGHVS, CDR2 FNYEAQ, per germline. Between the trimmed V and J ends, which lost 4 bases and 3 bases, there was a span of 10 bases. The CDR3 sequence is 15 residues long. CDR3 coding DNA: TGTGCCAGCAGCTCGGGTTTAAGCTATAATTCACCCCTCCACTTT. Amino acids: CASSSGLSYNSPLHF.

Remarks on this clone: This CDR3 is also generated by other DNA sequences in the sample. The chain recombines TRBV9 with TRBJ2-1, with 7 bases identical to TRBD2. The CDR3 is 15 amino acids. V trimming: 2 bases; J trimming: 2 bases; junction bases outside the gene matches: 4. Germline V gives CDR1 SGDLS, CDR2 YYNGEE. The CDR3 region has the DNA TGTGCCAGCAGCGTGGGCGGGGGTGCCTACAATGAGCAGTTCTTC. Amino acids: CASSVGGGAYNEQFF.